This TCR beta chain was obtained from a study of blood T cell repertoires in COVID-19. At the level of the study: COVID-19 samples from acute and convalescent phases originated in the United States, Italy and Spain.

The CDR3 loop spans 14 amino acids. Trimming took 5 bases from V and 2 from J; bases not matched to a gene: 4. Germline lookup yields CDR1 KGHSH and CDR2 LQKENI. Per the original methods: Amplification with reference gene primers provided the estimates of nucleated cell counts. Generated by immunoSEQ multiplex PCR, the TCRdb table keeps only in-frame clones and is missing some. The V and J calls and clone size were taken over from that table, and D and trimming were inferred from the DNA. The sample records 200,000 to 300,000 clones, roughly 84% being singletons. The J gene is TRBJ1-1, the V gene TRBV18; 8 bases are a match to TRBD1. Source material: peripheral blood. The TCR was taken from a man between 35 and 55 years old who had recovered from COVID-19. The CDR3: CASSSDRANTEAFF. In DNA, the CDR3 is TGTGCCAGCTCATCGGACAGGGCCAACACTGAAGCTTTCTTT.